A selection of T cell receptor beta chains follows, all from one sample in a study of identical twins. TCRdb reprocessed the 5' RACE reads via MiXCR and lists one record per CDR3 protein. The sample carries 1,800,000 or so distinct CDR3 sequences, about 32% recorded once. Sequenced sample: cord blood. Every receptor here comes from a newborn girl in good health. CDR3s include the opening cysteine and the closing phenylalanine or tryptophan. Each record gives: D gene, V gene, clone size, J gene, CDR3 protein, CDR3 DNA. The D gene is left open where the match is weak. The size of a clone is reported for some rows only, either as once, few or many, or as a class for expanded clones.

.	TRBV4-2	few	TRBJ2-3	CASSQSLKADTQYF	TGTGCCAGCAGCCAATCTCTTAAGGCAGATACGCAGTATTTT
.	TRBV12-3/TRBV12-4	few	TRBJ1-2	CASSESRQFYGYTF	TGTGCCAGCAGTGAATCTCGGCAGTTCTATGGCTACACCTTC
.	TRBV20-1	.	TRBJ2-3	CSAIPGAPQVEDTQYF	TGCAGTGCTATTCCGGGCGCGCCACAGGTTGAAGATACGCAGTATTTT
.	TRBV6-1	few	TRBJ2-3	CASSPLRTVSTDTQYF	TGTGCCAGCAGCCCACTCAGGACGGTTAGCACAGATACGCAGTATTTT
TRBD2	TRBV20-1	few	TRBJ2-1	CSAQSGTSGGNEQFF	TGCAGTGCTCAATCCGGGACTAGCGGGGGAAATGAGCAGTTCTTC
.	TRBV5-6	.	TRBJ2-4	CASSLDYRDGAKNIQYF	TGTGCCAGCAGCTTGGATTACAGGGATGGGGCCAAAAACATTCAGTACTTC
.	TRBV20-1	.	TRBJ1-4	CSARGQVTREKLFF	TGCAGTGCTAGGGGTCAGGTGACGCGAGAAAAACTGTTTTTT
.	TRBV7-9	.	TRBJ1-4	CASSLVSGAEATNEKLFF	TGTGCCAGCAGCTTAGTGTCGGGGGCGGAGGCAACTAATGAAAAACTGTTTTTT
.	TRBV20-1	.	TRBJ2-7	CSARRDTASYEQYF	TGCAGTGCTAGGCGAGACACTGCCTCCTACGAGCAGTACTTC
.	TRBV27	.	TRBJ2-1	CASNPTRSGGTQFF	TGTGCCAGCAATCCTACTCGGTCTGGGGGGACCCAGTTCTTC